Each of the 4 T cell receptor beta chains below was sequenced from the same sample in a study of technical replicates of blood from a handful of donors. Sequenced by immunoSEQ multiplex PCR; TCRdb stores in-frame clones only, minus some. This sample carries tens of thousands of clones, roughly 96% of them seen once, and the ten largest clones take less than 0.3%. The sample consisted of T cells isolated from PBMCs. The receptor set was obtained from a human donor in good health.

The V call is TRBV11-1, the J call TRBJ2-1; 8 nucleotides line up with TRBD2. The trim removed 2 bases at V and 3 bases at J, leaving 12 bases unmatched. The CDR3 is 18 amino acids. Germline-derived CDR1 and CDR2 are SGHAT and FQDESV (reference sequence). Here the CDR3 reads CASSLRKAGDLFYNEQFF. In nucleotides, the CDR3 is TGTGCCAGCAGCTTAAGAAAAGCGGGGGACCTCTTCTACAATGAGCAGTTCTTC.

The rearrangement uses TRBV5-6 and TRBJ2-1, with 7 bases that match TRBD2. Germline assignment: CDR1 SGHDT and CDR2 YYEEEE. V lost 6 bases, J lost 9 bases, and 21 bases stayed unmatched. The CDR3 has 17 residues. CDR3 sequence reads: CASITGGSGYYSGEQFF. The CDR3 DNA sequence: TGTGCCAGCATCACGGGGGGAAGCGGGTATTATTCGGGTGAGCAGTTCTTC. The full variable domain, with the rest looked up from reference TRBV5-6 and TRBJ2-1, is DAGVTQSPTHLIKTRGQQVTLRCSPKSGHDTVSWYQQALGQGPQFIFQYYEEEERQRGNFPDRFSGHQFPNYSSELNVNALLLGDSALYLCASITGGSGYYSGEQFFGPGTRLTVL.

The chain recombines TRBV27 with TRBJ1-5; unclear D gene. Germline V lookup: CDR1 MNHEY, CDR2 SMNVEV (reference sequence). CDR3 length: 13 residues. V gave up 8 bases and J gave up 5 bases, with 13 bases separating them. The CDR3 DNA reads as TGTGCCAGCGCTAGGAAAACCGATCAGCCCCAGCATTTT. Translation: CASARKTDQPQHF.

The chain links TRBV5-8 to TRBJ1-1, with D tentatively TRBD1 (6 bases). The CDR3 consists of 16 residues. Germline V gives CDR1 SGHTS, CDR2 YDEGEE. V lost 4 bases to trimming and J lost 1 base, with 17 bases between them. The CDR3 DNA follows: TGTGCCAGCAGCCTGAGCTCTATGGGGGCGAACACTGAAGCTTTCTTT. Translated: CASSLSSMGANTEAFF.